This TCR beta chain was profiled in a study of shared clonotypes between healthy human individuals. The V end lost 10 bases, the J end lost 4 bases, and 17 bases lay between the germline ends. This CDR3 is 14 amino acids long. Germline values: CDR1 MNHEY, CDR2 SMNVEV (reference sequence). The data were produced by immunoSEQ multiplex PCR, yet TCRdb's version contains in-frame clones alone and is incomplete. The sample lists 2 million to 2.5 million clones, under 97% occurring once. Sequenced sample: naive CD4+ T cells sorted from blood. Subset given: CD45RA+ positively selected. The sequence derives from a man younger than 30 in good health. This sequence joins TRBV27 and TRBJ1-5; D is possibly TRBD1 (5 bases). CDR3 sequence reads: CATMGRGGNQPQHF. The CDR3 DNA reads TGTGCCACGATGGGAAGGGGCGGGAATCAGCCCCAGCATTTT.